The 28 T cell receptor beta chains below all came from one sample that was sequenced in a study of cytotoxic CD8 clonotypes in ibrutinib-treated CLL. The table came from immunoSEQ multiplex PCR; TCRdb's copy has only in-frame clones and leaves some out. Of around 330,000 clones listed, roughly 71% are singletons. This specimen was PBMCs, taken after 36 months of ibrutinib treatment. These receptors came from a human donor with chronic lymphocytic leukemia.

The chain has TRBV7-8 and TRBJ2-5; 9 nucleotides match TRBD1. Germline values: CDR1 SGHVS, CDR2 FQNEAQ. The J segment lost 5 bases and the V segment lost 5 bases, leaving 3 bases of the junction unmatched. The CDR3 is made up of 13 amino acids. CDR3 sequence (DNA): TGTGCCAGCAGCACAGGGGGCTGGGAGACCCAGTACTTC. Translated, it gives CASSTGGWETQYF.

There are a few counts of this clone. The chain carries TRBV4-1 and TRBJ2-7; D may match TRBD1 or TRBD2 (5 bases each). CDR3 length: 14 residues. CDR1 and CDR2 from the germline V gene are MGHRA and YSYEKL. V shed 4 bases and J shed 7 bases, with 17 bases lying between them. CDR3 protein: CASSLALGAREQYF. The CDR3 nucleotides are TGCGCCAGCAGCCTGGCTCTCGGGGCACGAGAGCAGTACTTC.

This chain connects TRBV6-5 to TRBJ2-4; a weak D match, TRBD2 (7 bases). V shed 8 bases and J shed 8 bases, with 10 bases lying between them. Germline CDR1 is MNHEY and CDR2 is SVGAGI. The CDR3 runs 11 residues. CDR3 sequence (DNA): TGTGCCAGCCACGGGGGGCACATTCAGTACTTC. This translates into CASHGGHIQYF.

The chain carries TRBV11-2 and TRBJ1-5; 7 bases match TRBD1. CDR3 length equals 15 residues. In germline, CDR1 is SGHAT, CDR2 FQNNGV. Trimming at V came to 5 bases and at J to 7 bases, leaving 11 bases not matched to a gene. The CDR3 DNA sequence: TGTGCCAGCAGCGGGCGGACAGGAGGTAGCCAGCCCCAGCATTTT. Encoded protein: CASSGRTGGSQPQHF. The full variable domain, in which reference TRBV11-2 and TRBJ1-5 provide the parts outside the CDR3, is EAGVAQSPRYKIIEKRQSVAFWCNPISGHATLYWYQQILGQGPKLLIQFQNNGVVDDSQLPKDRFSAERLKGVDSTLKIQPAKLEDSAVYLCASSGRTGGSQPQHFGDGTRLSIL.

This clone showed up just once. This rearrangement joins TRBV9 to TRBJ1-2; 7 positions match TRBD1. CDR1 is SGDLS and CDR2 is YYNGEE in the germline V gene. The CDR3 is 15 residues long. V was clipped by 3 bases and J by 2 bases; unmatched bases: 7. CDR3 DNA: TGTGCCAGCAGCGCATCCTCGACAGGGAACTATGGCTACACCTTC. Translation: CASSASSTGNYGYTF.

This clone turned up a few times. This chain uses TRBV7-6 with TRBJ1-5; D might be TRBD1 (6 bases). The V and J ends lost 4 bases and 5 bases respectively, with 9 bases between them. Germline-derived CDR1 and CDR2 are SGHVS and FNYEAQ. CDR3 length: 13 amino acids. Written as DNA, the CDR3 is TGTGCCAGCAGCTGGGCAGGGGATCAGCCCCAGCATTTT. It translates to CASSWAGDQPQHF.

The V and J genes are TRBV4-1 and TRBJ2-1; 9 nucleotides match TRBD2. With V trimmed by 1 base and J by 3 bases, 4 bases remained unmatched. CDR1 and CDR2 from the germline V gene are MGHRA and YSYEKL. There are 16 residues in the CDR3. Here the CDR3 reads CASSQAQREVYNEQFF. The CDR3 nucleotides read TGCGCCAGCAGCCAAGCCCAGCGGGAGGTCTACAATGAGCAGTTCTTC.

The rearrangement joins TRBV9 to TRBJ2-1, with 9 positions matching TRBD2. Per the germline V gene, CDR1 is SGDLS and CDR2 is YYNGEE. The CDR3 is 15 residues long. V gave up 3 bases and J gave up 4 bases; unmatched junction bases: 5. For the CDR3, the DNA is TGTGCCAGCAGCGCGCTAGCGGGGAATTACAATGAGCAGTTCTTC. This gives the protein CASSALAGNYNEQFF.

This chain connects TRBV7-2 to TRBJ1-5; D is ambiguous. The ends were cut back, 0 bases at V and 0 bases at J, with 6 bases in the middle. CDR3 length: 15 residues. Germline-derived CDR1 and CDR2 are SGHTA and FQGNSA. CDR3 sequence reads: CASSLAPNSNQPQHF. CDR3 nucleotide sequence: TGTGCCAGCAGCTTAGCCCCTAATAGCAATCAGCCCCAGCATTTT.

The chain is built from TRBV6-1 and TRBJ1-2; D is unresolved. Germline assignment: CDR1 MNHNS and CDR2 SASEGT. V was trimmed by 3 bases and J by 8 bases, leaving 13 bases between them. The CDR3 covers 13 residues. The CDR3 region is CASSEGRVDGYTF. The CDR3 DNA is TGTGCCAGCAGTGAGGGGAGGGTGGACGGCTACACCTTC.

This clone was seen more than once but under ten times. CDR3 region: CSLVPKGRQPQHF. In DNA, the CDR3 is TGCAGCCTCGTCCCGAAGGGAAGGCAGCCCCAGCATTTT. The chain carries TRBV29-1 and TRBJ1-5; D is uncertain. The V gene's germline CDR1 is SQVTM and CDR2 ANQGSEA. This CDR3 spans 13 amino acids. Trimming removed 8 bases at V and 7 bases at J, with 18 bases between.

The V gene is TRBV6-5, the J gene TRBJ1-1, with TRBD1 matching over 7 bases. The CDR3 sequence is 13 residues long. Germline lookup yields CDR1 MNHEY and CDR2 SVGAGI. With V trimmed by 4 bases and J by 7 bases, 6 bases remained unmatched. The CDR3 region has the DNA TGTGCCAGCAGTTCCCATCGACAGGGTGAAGCTTTCTTT. Amino acids: CASSSHRQGEAFF.

V usage is TRBV29-1 and J usage is TRBJ2-5; TRBD2 matches at 8 bases. With 7 bases clipped from V and 7 bases from J, the junction kept 11 bases outside the gene matches. Germline CDR1 SQVTM, CDR2 ANQGSEA. This CDR3 comprises 13 residues. In DNA form, the CDR3 reads TGCAGCGCATCACCCGGGGGGGTAGCGACCCAGTACTTC. It translates to CSASPGGVATQYF.

The chain has TRBV7-2 and TRBJ2-3, with TRBD2 identical over 7 bases. The CDR3 length is 15 residues. Germline CDR1 SGHTA, CDR2 FQGNSA. The junction had 6 bases not matched to a gene; V was cut back by 5 bases and J by 1 base. The DNA of the CDR3 is TGTGCCAGCAGCCTGGGACTATCTCGCACAGATACGCAGTATTTT. This encodes CASSLGLSRTDTQYF.

The V call is TRBV9, the J call TRBJ2-5; maybe TRBD2 (6 bases). CDR3 length: 15 amino acids. In germline, CDR1 is SGDLS, CDR2 YYNGEE. Trimming stripped 0 bases from V and 4 bases from J, with 13 bases between. This CDR3 reads CASSVDRPGGETQYF. The CDR3 coding sequence is TGTGCCAGCAGCGTAGACCGGCCCGGGGGAGAGACCCAGTACTTC. Combining the CDR3 with reference TRBV9 and TRBJ2-5 gives the whole variable domain DSGVTQTPKHLITATGQRVTLRCSPRSGDLSVYWYQQSLDQGLQFLIQYYNGEERAKGNILERFSAQQFPDLHSELNLSSLELGDSALYFCASSVDRPGGETQYFGPGTRLLVL.

This clone was seen a few times. The J gene is TRBJ1-2, the V gene TRBV14; 8 nucleotides agree with TRBD1. This CDR3 has 13 amino acids. V gave up 4 bases and J gave up 4 bases; unmatched junction bases: 2. Germline V gene data show CDR1 as SGHDN and CDR2 as FVKESK. CDR3: CASSLGQGYGYTF. Here the CDR3 DNA reads TGTGCCAGCAGCCTCGGACAGGGCTATGGCTACACCTTC.

This clone was observed a handful of times. The chain uses TRBV5-1 and TRBJ2-1, with a tentative D call TRBD2 (6 bases). This CDR3 spans 12 amino acids. V was clipped by 4 bases and J by 7 bases, with 9 bases between them. Germline assignment: CDR1 SGHRS and CDR2 YFSETQ. This CDR3 is CASSRTTNEQFF. The DNA of the CDR3 is TGCGCCAGCAGCCGGACTACTAATGAGCAGTTCTTC. Full variable domain (remainder filled in from reference TRBV5-1 and TRBJ2-1): KAGVTQTPRYLIKTRGQQVTLSCSPISGHRSVSWYQQTPGQGLQFLFEYFSETQRNKGNFPGRFSGRQFSNSRSEMNVSTLELGDSALYLCASSRTTNEQFFGPGTRLTVL.

V gene TRBV5-8 combines with J gene TRBJ1-1, with D possibly TRBD1 on 5 matching bases. This CDR3 has 14 residues. V was cut by 3 bases and J by 1 base, with 10 bases left in between. The germline CDR1 and CDR2 sequences are SGHTS and YDEGEE. The CDR3 reads CASSSEQGNTEAFF. The CDR3 DNA reads as TGTGCCAGCAGCTCGGAGCAGGGGAACACTGAAGCTTTCTTT.

J is TRBJ2-3 and V is TRBV28, with 8 bases matching TRBD2. The J segment lost 12 bases and the V segment lost 7 bases, leaving 12 bases of the junction unmatched. The length of the CDR3 is 13 residues. CDR1 is MDHEN, CDR2 SYDVKM, per germline. Here the CDR3 DNA reads TGTGCCAGCATTCGCAAAGCGGGGGCCACCCAGTATTTT. Translating gives CASIRKAGATQYF.

The genes are TRBV7-3 and TRBJ2-6; possibly TRBD1 for D (5 bases). The CDR3 is 15 residues long. The germline V gene encodes CDR1 SGHTA and CDR2 FQGTGA. Trimming took 2 bases from V and 2 from J, leaving 7 bases between them. The CDR3: CASSLSRAGANVLTF. In nucleotides, the CDR3 is TGTGCCAGCAGCTTATCCAGGGCTGGGGCCAACGTCCTGACTTTC.

The chain combines TRBV6-6 with TRBJ1-6; no clear D. Trimming took 4 bases from V and 9 from J, leaving 7 bases between them. Germline CDR1 MNHNY, CDR2 SVGAGI (reference sequence). CDR3 length: 12 residues. CDR3 in amino acids: CASSFDTSPLHF. The CDR3 DNA is TGTGCCAGCAGTTTCGATACTTCACCCCTCCACTTT.

The rearrangement joins TRBV12-5 to TRBJ2-7; 7 bases map to TRBD1. V lost 5 bases and J lost 4; bases outside the gene matches: 2. CDR3 length: 12 amino acids. CDR1 and CDR2 (germline): LGHNT, FRNRAP. DNA for the CDR3: TGTGCTAGTGGTCAACAGGGGTACGAGCAGTACTTC. Its protein product is CASGQQGYEQYF. Supplemented by reference TRBV12-5 and TRBJ2-7, the full variable domain reads DARVTQTPRHKVTEMGQEVTMRCQPILGHNTVFWYRQTMMQGLELLAYFRNRAPLDDSGMPKDRFSAEMPDATLATLKIQPSEPRDSAVYFCASGQQGYEQYFGPGTRLTVT.

This clone was found a few times. The CDR3 nucleotides read TGTGCCAGCAGCTTAGATACGTCCGAGCAGTACTTC. It translates to CASSLDTSEQYF. The chain has TRBV7-2 and TRBJ2-7; no reliable D call. The germline V and J ends were trimmed by 1 base and 6 bases, with 7 bases remaining between them. The germline V gene has CDR1 SGHTA and CDR2 FQGNSA. The CDR3 length is 12 residues.

This rearrangement joins TRBV7-3 to TRBJ2-3, with TRBD2 matching over 11 bases. Germline V lookup: CDR1 SGHTA, CDR2 FQGTGA. The CDR3 runs to 17 residues. V lost 3 bases to trimming and J lost 3 bases; unmatched junction nucleotides: 8. This CDR3 reads CASSFTGTSGKTDTQYF. DNA of the CDR3: TGTGCCAGCAGCTTTACCGGGACTAGCGGTAAAACAGATACGCAGTATTTT.

J is TRBJ2-3 and V is TRBV27; 10 positions agree with TRBD2. The junction had 17 bases not matched to a gene; V was cut back by 5 bases and J by 0 bases. The germline CDR1 and CDR2 sequences are MNHEY and SMNVEV (reference sequence). The CDR3 is 20 residues long. CDR3 protein: CASSPRPGLASHSSTDTQYF. The DNA of the CDR3 is TGTGCCAGCAGTCCCCGACCGGGACTAGCGTCCCATTCTAGCACAGATACGCAGTATTTT.

This chain links TRBV27 with TRBJ1-1; D not certain. Trimming removed 4 bases at V and 0 bases at J, with 6 bases between. The CDR3 length is 13 residues. In germline, CDR1 is MNHEY, CDR2 SMNVEV (reference sequence). This chain's CDR3 is CASSWQLNTEAFF. The CDR3 region has the DNA TGTGCCAGCAGTTGGCAACTGAACACTGAAGCTTTCTTT.

This sequence joins TRBV5-1 and TRBJ2-7; 12 bases are a match to TRBD2. The CDR3 covers 15 residues. With 5 bases clipped from V and 3 bases from J, the junction kept 6 bases outside the gene matches. CDR1 is SGHRS and CDR2 is YFSETQ in the germline V gene. CDR3 protein: CASSSSGRAFYEQYF. CDR3 sequence (DNA): TGCGCCAGCAGTTCTAGCGGGAGGGCCTTCTACGAGCAGTACTTC. The whole variable domain, remainder taken from reference TRBV5-1 and TRBJ2-7, is KAGVTQTPRYLIKTRGQQVTLSCSPISGHRSVSWYQQTPGQGLQFLFEYFSETQRNKGNFPGRFSGRQFSNSRSEMNVSTLELGDSALYLCASSSSGRAFYEQYFGPGTRLTVT.

The chain uses TRBV11-2 and TRBJ1-1; D possibly corresponds to TRBD1 (5 bases). With 5 bases removed from V and 5 bases from J, the gap between germline ends came to 12 bases. The germline V gene has CDR1 SGHAT and CDR2 FQNNGV. The CDR3 runs to 13 residues. The CDR3 DNA is TGTGCCAGCAGCCTTCAGGGTTTTACTGAAGCTTTCTTT. This translates into CASSLQGFTEAFF.